A selection of T cell receptor beta chains follows, all from one sample in a study of blood T cell repertoires in COVID-19. Method: immunoSEQ multiplex PCR; TCRdb's copy keeps in-frame clones and lacks some. Of some 30,000 clones in the sample, more than 70% are singletons; the top ten hold 13% to 15%. Sequenced: peripheral blood. Receptor source: a human donor with active COVID-19. The donor label of this sample is uncertain. Each CDR3 is given with its conserved first and last residue. The D gene is left open where the match is weak. Rows may omit the clone size; those that give it use once, few, many or a size class.

clone size	V gene	J gene	CDR3 length	D gene	CDR3 DNA	CDR3 protein
-	TRBV19	TRBJ1-1	15	TRBD1	TGTGCCAGTAGCACTGGACAGGGGGCGATGGGTGAAGCTTTCTTT	CASSTGQGAMGEAFF
-	TRBV29-1	TRBJ1-1	14	TRBD1	TGCAGCGTTGGGGGACAGGGGTGGGGCACTGAAGCTTTCTTT	CSVGGQGWGTEAFF
-	TRBV11-3	TRBJ1-1	13	-	TGTGCCAGCAGTCGAGAGGGGACAATGGCAGCTTTCTTT	CASSREGTMAAFF
-	TRBV7-2	TRBJ1-2	18	-	TGTGCCAGCAGTGGCTTATGGATCAGGCCCAGCCGGGGCTATGGCTACACCTTC	CASSGLWIRPSRGYGYTF
-	TRBV6-1	TRBJ2-3	16	-	TGTGCCAGCAGTGAAGGGACGGGGGGCGCCACAGATACGCAGTATTTT	CASSEGTGGATDTQYF
-	TRBV6-5	TRBJ1-1	13	-	TGTGCCAGCAGTTACGGGATAGAAGGGGTAGCTTTCTTT	CASSYGIEGVAFF
-	TRBV19	TRBJ1-2	19	TRBD1	TGTGCCAGTAGTATCGGACCGGGACAGGGGAAGTTCTTAGACTATGGCTACACCTTC	CASSIGPGQGKFLDYGYTF
-	TRBV5-6	TRBJ1-2	13	-	TGTGCCAGCAGCTCTCAGGAAAACTATGGCTACACCTTC	CASSSQENYGYTF
-	TRBV5-4	TRBJ2-2	15	-	TGTGCCAGCAGTCCTCGACAGCAGAACACCGGGGAGCTGTTTTTT	CASSPRQQNTGELFF
-	TRBV19	TRBJ1-2	15	TRBD1	TGTGCCAGTAGTATTTGGGACAGGGATGGCTATGGCTACACCTTC	CASSIWDRDGYGYTF
-	TRBV5-1	TRBJ1-4	16	TRBD1	TGCGCCAGCAGCAAAGGGACAGGGTCAACTAATGAAAAACTGTTTTTT	CASSKGTGSTNEKLFF
once	TRBV2	TRBJ1-1	14	TRBD1	TGTGCCAGCAGTGGGGACAGGGTGGGCACTGAAGCTTTCTTT	CASSGDRVGTEAFF
-	TRBV4-3	TRBJ1-1	14	-	TGCGCCAGCAGCCCGGGGGGCTGGTCGACTGAAGCTTTCTTT	CASSPGGWSTEAFF
-	TRBV7-2	TRBJ2-2	16	-	TGTGCCAGCAGCTCCTCTAGCGTCACGGGCACCGGGGAGCTGTTTTTT	CASSSSSVTGTGELFF
-	TRBV4-3	TRBJ1-2	14	TRBD1	TGCGCCAGCAGCCCAAAGACAGGGCCAGATGGCTACACCTTC	CASSPKTGPDGYTF
few	TRBV4-2	TRBJ2-7	14	TRBD1	TGTGCCAGCAGCCTGACACCGGGACAGGGGGAGCAGTACTTC	CASSLTPGQGEQYF
few	TRBV7-9	TRBJ2-7	15	-	TGTGCCAGCAGCTCAATACGACGGTCGCGGAACGAGCAGTACTTC	CASSSIRRSRNEQYF
few	TRBV7-9	TRBJ2-1	14	TRBD1	TGTGCCAGCAGCTTACGGACAGGCCCCAATGAGCAGTTCTTC	CASSLRTGPNEQFF
-	TRBV3-1/TRBV3-2	TRBJ1-3	14	-	TGTGCCAGCAGCCGGCAGGGGTCAGGAAACACCATATATTTT	CASSRQGSGNTIYF
-	TRBV5-5	TRBJ1-1	15	-	TGTGCCAGCAGCCTACAGGGACGCATGAACACTGAAGCTTTCTTT	CASSLQGRMNTEAFF